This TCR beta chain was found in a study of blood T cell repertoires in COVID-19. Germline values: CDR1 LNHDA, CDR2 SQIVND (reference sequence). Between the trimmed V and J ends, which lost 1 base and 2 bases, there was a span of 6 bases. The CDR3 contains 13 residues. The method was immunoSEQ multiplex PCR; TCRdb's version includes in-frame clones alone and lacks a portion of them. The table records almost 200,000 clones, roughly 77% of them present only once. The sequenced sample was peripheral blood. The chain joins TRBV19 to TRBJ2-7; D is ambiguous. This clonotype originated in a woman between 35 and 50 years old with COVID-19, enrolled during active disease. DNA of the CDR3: TGTGCCAGTAGTATAGCAAAAACCTACGAGCAGTACTTC. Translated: CASSIAKTYEQYF. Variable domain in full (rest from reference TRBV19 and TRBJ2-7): DGGITQSPKYLFRKEGQNVTLSCEQNLNHDAMYWYRQDPGQGLRLIYYSQIVNDFQKGDIAEGYSVSREKKESFPLTVTSAQKNPTAFYLCASSIAKTYEQYFGPGTRLTVT.